This entry lists 13 T cell receptor beta chains sequenced from one sample in a study of T cells in women clearing cervical HPV infection. Produced via immunoSEQ multiplex PCR; TCRdb's table is partial and in-frame only. Its table records tens of thousands of clones. Material for sequencing was blood buffy coat. The receptor source for this set is a woman aged 18 to 75 with a cervical HPV16 infection that either progressed to CIN3+ or cleared (not recorded which).

Regarding this clone: The read stops 3 residues short of the end of the CDR3; the missing end is completed from the germline J gene. The chain joins TRBV6-2 or TRBV6-3 to TRBJ2-1; 8 bases are shared with TRBD2. J lost 1 base, V lost 5 bases, and 4 bases had no gene match. CDR1 is MNHEY, CDR2 SVGEGT, per germline. This CDR3 is built from 15 residues. The sequenced CDR3 bases are TGTGCCAGCAGTCAAAGCGGGGGTTCCTACAATGAG. Residues: CASSQSGGSYNE. The CDR3 as a whole reads CASSQSGGSYNEQFF.

About this clone itself: The sequence runs out 3 residues before the end of the CDR3; the remainder is reconstructed from the germline J gene. This sequence joins TRBV19 and TRBJ2-7, with 7 bases aligning to TRBD1. CDR3 size: 14 residues. The V and J ends lost 5 bases and 2 bases, in that order; junction bases with no gene match: 6. Per the germline V gene, CDR1 is LNHDA and CDR2 is SQIVND (reference sequence). The CDR3 loop is CASSPMDRPYEQYF. Incomplete CDR3 DNA: TGTGCCAGTAGTCCTATGGACAGGCCCTACGAG.

Note on this clone: The missing CDR3 end, 3 residues past where the read stops, is filled in from the germline J gene. The V call is TRBV5-1, the J call TRBJ2-7; 9 bases agree with TRBD1. Germline lookup yields CDR1 SGHRS and CDR2 YFSETQ. J gave up 5 bases and V 3 bases, and 6 bases lay outside the gene matches. This CDR3 comprises 14 residues. The covered CDR3 bases are TGCGCCAGCAGCTGGGGGACAGGGTATAACGAG. This sequence encodes CASSWGTGYNE. The CDR3 as a whole reads CASSWGTGYNEQYF.

Details on this clone: The read halts 3 residues ahead of the CDR3 end, with the missing end drawn from the germline J gene. The rearrangement uses TRBV30 and TRBJ1-2; tentatively, D is TRBD1 (5 bases). V gave up 1 base and J gave up 7 bases, with 13 bases separating them. The CDR3 has 13 residues. The germline CDR1 and CDR2 sequences are GTSNPN and SVGIG (reference sequence). The CDR3 DNA, read in part, is TGTGCCTGGAGTGCGGGGGGTGGCTCTGGC. This translates into CAWSAGGGSG. The complete CDR3 sequence is CAWSAGGGSGYTF.

A remark on this clone: The read comes to an end 3 residues before the CDR3 does, leaving the germline J gene to fill in the end. The rearrangement joins TRBV7-8 to TRBJ1-6; 8 bases match TRBD1. The CDR3 totals 15 residues. With 4 bases clipped from V and 9 bases from J, the junction kept 8 bases outside the gene matches. Germline lookup yields CDR1 SGHVS and CDR2 FQNEAQ. The CDR3 here is CASSSQDRVGSPLHF. CDR3 DNA (partial): TGTGCCAGCAGCTCTCAGGACAGGGTTGGTTCACCC.

The CDR3 DNA, read in part, is TGTGCCAGCAGTTCTTTAGCGGGGGGGACAGATACG. Translation gives CASSSLAGGTDT. The entire CDR3 is CASSSLAGGTDTQYF. V and J are TRBV6-2 or TRBV6-3 and TRBJ2-3; 11 nucleotides align to TRBD2. The read terminates 3 residues before the CDR3 end, so the remaining end is supplied by the germline J gene. CDR1 MNHEY and CDR2 SVGEGT come from the germline V gene. The CDR3 is made up of 15 amino acids. V trimming: 4 bases; J trimming: 3 bases; junction bases outside the gene matches: 3.

Comment on this clone: The read terminates 3 residues ahead of where the CDR3 ends, so the germline J gene completes it. This rearrangement joins TRBV12-3 or TRBV12-4 to TRBJ1-2, with 10 nucleotides matching TRBD1. The length of the CDR3 is 14 residues. V dropped 6 bases and J dropped 1; count of bases not matched to a gene: 2. Here the CDR3 reads CASRGTGVNYGYTF. The sequenced CDR3 bases are TGTGCCAGCAGGGGGACAGGGGTTAACTATGGC.

Turning to this clone: The read ends 3 residues early relative to the CDR3; the germline J gene fills the gap. The V call is TRBV5-1, the J call TRBJ2-1; 7 bases match TRBD1. Trimming at V came to 4 bases and at J to 8 bases, leaving 15 bases not matched to a gene. In germline, CDR1 is SGHRS, CDR2 YFSETQ. CDR3 length: 16 amino acids. The CDR3 is CASSPTGDRRSHEQFF. Incomplete CDR3 DNA: TGCGCCAGCAGCCCAACCGGGGACAGACGCTCCCATGAG.

With respect to this clone: The CDR3 end falls 3 residues outside the read, so it is completed with the germline J gene. V gene TRBV4-2 combines with J gene TRBJ2-5; 10 nucleotides line up with TRBD2. The CDR3 is 16 residues long. The V segment lost 1 base and the J segment 1 base; nucleotides outside the gene matches: 3. Germline V gene data show CDR1 as LGHNA and CDR2 as YNFKEQ. CDR3 amino acids: CASSQGAGGPQETQYF. Partial CDR3 DNA: TGTGCCAGCAGCCAAGGAGCGGGGGGGCCCCAAGAGACC.

Regarding this clone: The CDR3 is cut off 3 residues early in the read; its end comes from the germline J gene. The chain recombines TRBV19 with TRBJ1-2; 8 positions agree with TRBD1. Germline-derived CDR1 and CDR2 are LNHDA and SQIVND (reference sequence). This CDR3 has 16 amino acids. The CDR3 here is CASSILGQGYTDTYTF. CDR3 bases read: TGTGCCAGTAGTATTCTAGGACAGGGATACACAGATACC.

To note about this clone: The CDR3 extends 3 residues past the end of the read, so its final part is completed from the germline J gene. The chain is built from TRBV7-9 and TRBJ2-4; tentatively, D is TRBD1 (5 bases). Germline V gene lookup returns CDR1 SEHNR and CDR2 FQNEAQ (reference sequence). This CDR3 has 13 amino acids. The CDR3 DNA, read in part, is TGTGCCAGCAGCTTAGCCGGCCAGGGTGGT. Protein: CASSLAGQGG. In full, the CDR3 is CASSLAGQGGQYF.

Worth noting for this clone: The read terminates 3 residues ahead of where the CDR3 ends, so the germline J gene completes it. The gene calls are TRBV7-6 and TRBJ2-7, with TRBD1 matching over 7 bases. CDR1 SGHVS and CDR2 FNYEAQ come from the germline V gene. CDR3 size: 16 residues. Unmatched junction bases numbered 8, after V lost 1 base and J lost 2 bases. The CDR3 DNA, read in part, is TGTGCCAGCAGCTTAGGGGCCGGGCAGGGGGCCTACGAG. The encoded protein is CASSLGAGQGAYE. The entire CDR3 protein is CASSLGAGQGAYEQYF.

Regarding this clone: The read ends 3 residues shy of where the CDR3 ends; the end is completed using the germline J gene. The chain employs TRBV20-1 and TRBJ2-7, with TRBD1 matching 9 bases. From germline, CDR1 is DFQATT and CDR2 SNEGSKA (reference sequence). The CDR3 is 14 amino acids. The ends lost 4 bases at V and 4 bases at J; junction bases unmatched: 8. The CDR3 region is CSATGTGSSYEQYF. Incomplete CDR3 DNA: TGCAGTGCTACCGGGACAGGGAGTTCTTACGAG.